This TCR beta chain is drawn from a study of patients and donors after allogeneic stem cell transplantation. MiXCR, applied by TCRdb to the RT-PCR reads, yields one record per CDR3 protein. The table records about a million distinct CDR3 sequences, over 15% of them present only once. Trimming left V 4 bases short and J 8 bases short, with 14 bases between. CDR3 size: 14 residues. Germline V gene sequence: CDR1 MGHRA, CDR2 YSYEKL. This chain uses TRBV4-1 with TRBJ1-4, with a possible D match to TRBD1 (5 bases). The sample taken for sequencing was blood, either unsorted or a sorted T cell fraction (not recorded which). This clonotype originated in a human donor who was either an allogeneic HSCT recipient or a stem cell or donor lymphocyte infusion donor (not recorded which). It is not recorded whose cells these are; they may come from a transplant donor. The CDR3 DNA reads as TGCGCCAGCAGCCCTCCGGGCAGGGACGAAAAACTGTTTTTT. The encoded protein is CASSPPGRDEKLFF.